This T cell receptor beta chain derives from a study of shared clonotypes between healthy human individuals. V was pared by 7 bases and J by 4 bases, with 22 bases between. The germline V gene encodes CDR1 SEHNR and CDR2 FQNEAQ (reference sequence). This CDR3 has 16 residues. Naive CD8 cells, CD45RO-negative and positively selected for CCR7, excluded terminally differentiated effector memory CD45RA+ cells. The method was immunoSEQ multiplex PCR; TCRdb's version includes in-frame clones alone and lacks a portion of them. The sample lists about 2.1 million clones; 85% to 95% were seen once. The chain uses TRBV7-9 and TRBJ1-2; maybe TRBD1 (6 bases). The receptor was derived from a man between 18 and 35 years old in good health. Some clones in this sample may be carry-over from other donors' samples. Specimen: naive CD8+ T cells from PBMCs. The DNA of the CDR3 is TGTGCCAGCACAAACGAACCAGGGGACGGAAGCTATGGCTACACCTTC. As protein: CASTNEPGDGSYGYTF.